The 2 T cell receptor beta chains in this list originate from one sample, sequenced in a study of CD8+ T cells in alopecia areata. Extracted RNA was reverse transcribed into cDNA, the sequencing template. The protocol was immunoSEQ multiplex PCR, while the TCRdb copy is restricted to in-frame clones and leaves out a portion. The sample holds under 150,000 clones, about 50% seen once. Described treatment: oral pan-JAK inhibitor, 5-10 mg twice daily. Sequencing used CD4+ T cells sorted from blood, obtained at week 4, from a patient treated with tofacitinib. All receptors derive from a human donor with alopecia areata.

The rearrangement links TRBV7-9 to TRBJ1-6; maybe TRBD1 (5 bases). Germline V gene data show CDR1 as SEHNR and CDR2 as FQNEAQ (reference sequence). Between the trimmed V and J ends, which lost 1 base and 7 bases, there was a span of 11 bases. The CDR3 contains 15 residues. In DNA form, the CDR3 reads TGTGCCAGCAGCTTAGGGCAGGGAGCAAATTCACCCCTCCACTTT. Residues: CASSLGQGANSPLHF.

This clone occurred a few times. This rearrangement joins TRBV28 to TRBJ2-5; D not certain. Germline CDR1 MDHEN, CDR2 SYDVKM. CDR3 length equals 11 residues. V was trimmed by 5 bases and J by 2 bases, leaving 3 bases between them. DNA of the CDR3: TGTGCCAGCAGTGAACAAGAGACCCAGTACTTC. As protein: CASSEQETQYF.